The clone carrying this T cell receptor delta chain was counted only a few times. The germline gene is not matched at one end of the junction; a read error may be the cause. The length of the CDR3 is 23 residues. Germline loops: CDR1 GEAIGNYY, CDR2 EKD. TCRdb re-called clones from the reads via CATT. The top ten hold 4% to 5.5% of the sample, which has 8,500 to 10,000 delta-chain clones, more than 20% seen once. The sample originates from a study of gamma-delta chains in newborns, infants, children. At the level of the study: Innate gammadelta T cells reportedly expand polyclonally right after birth, driven by microbial exposure, per the title.

Sequenced: blood. The clonotype originates from a child who was a newborn, infant or young child, either healthy, febrile or measles-vaccinated (not recorded which). V usage is TRDV2 and J usage is TRDJ3, with 11 bases that match TRDD3. The CDR3 spells CACDTGSLPTTWGIPGDARQMFF. The CDR3 bases are TGTGCCTGTGACACCGGATCCCTTCCTACGACCTGGGGGATACCTGGGGACGCCCGACAGATGTTTTTC.